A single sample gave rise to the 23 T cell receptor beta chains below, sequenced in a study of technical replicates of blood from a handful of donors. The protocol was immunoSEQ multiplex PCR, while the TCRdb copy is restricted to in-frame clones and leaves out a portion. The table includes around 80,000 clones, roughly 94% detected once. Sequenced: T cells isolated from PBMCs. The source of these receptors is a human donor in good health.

The CDR3 loop reads CASSPLNEKLFF. The CDR3 DNA reads TGTGCCAGCAGCCCGTTAAATGAAAAACTGTTTTTT. The J gene is TRBJ1-4, the V gene TRBV11-2; D unresolved. V was shortened by 5 bases and J by 5 bases, with 6 bases between the two germline ends. The germline V gene has CDR1 SGHAT and CDR2 FQNNGV. This CDR3 comprises 12 residues.

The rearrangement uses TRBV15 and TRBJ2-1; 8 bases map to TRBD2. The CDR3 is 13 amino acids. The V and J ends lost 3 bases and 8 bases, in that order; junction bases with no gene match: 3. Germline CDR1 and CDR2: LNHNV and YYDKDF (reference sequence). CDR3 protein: CATSRLGGDEQFF. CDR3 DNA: TGTGCCACCAGCAGGCTCGGGGGGGATGAGCAGTTCTTC.

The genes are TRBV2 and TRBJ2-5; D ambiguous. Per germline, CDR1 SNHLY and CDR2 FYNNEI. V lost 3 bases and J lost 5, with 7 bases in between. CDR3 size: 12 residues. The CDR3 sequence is CASSDRLETQYF. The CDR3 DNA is TGTGCCAGCAGTGACAGGCTGGAGACCCAGTACTTC.

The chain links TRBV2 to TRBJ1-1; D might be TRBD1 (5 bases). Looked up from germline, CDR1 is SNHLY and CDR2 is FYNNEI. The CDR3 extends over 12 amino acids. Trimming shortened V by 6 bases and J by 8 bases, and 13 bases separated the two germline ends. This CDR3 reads CASRLQVGEAFF. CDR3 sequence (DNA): TGTGCCAGCAGATTACAGGTGGGCGAAGCTTTCTTT.

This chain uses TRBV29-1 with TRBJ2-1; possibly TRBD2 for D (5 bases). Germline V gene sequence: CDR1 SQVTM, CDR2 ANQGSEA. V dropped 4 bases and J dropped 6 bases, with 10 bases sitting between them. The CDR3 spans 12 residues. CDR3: CSVVRGFNEQFF. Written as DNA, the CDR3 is TGCAGCGTTGTAAGAGGGTTCAATGAGCAGTTCTTC.

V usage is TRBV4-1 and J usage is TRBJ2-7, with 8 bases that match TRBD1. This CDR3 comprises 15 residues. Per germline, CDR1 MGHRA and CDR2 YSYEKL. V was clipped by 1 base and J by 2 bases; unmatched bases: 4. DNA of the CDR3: TGCGCCAGCAGCCAAGTAGGGGACAGGACCTACGAGCAGTACTTC. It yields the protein CASSQVGDRTYEQYF.

Here the CDR3 reads CASSISETQYF. The CDR3 DNA follows: TGTGCCAGTAGTATATCGGAGACCCAGTACTTC. This chain uses TRBV19 with TRBJ2-5; D unclear. V lost 2 bases and J 5 bases, leaving 3 bases between the germline ends. Germline CDR1 reads LNHDA; CDR2 reads SQIVND (reference sequence). CDR3 length equals 11 residues.

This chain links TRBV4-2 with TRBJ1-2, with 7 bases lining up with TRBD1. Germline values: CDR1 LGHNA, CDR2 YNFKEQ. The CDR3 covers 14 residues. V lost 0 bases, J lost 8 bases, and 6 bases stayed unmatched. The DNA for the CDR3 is TGTGCCAGCAGCCAAGATGACAGGGTCTTGGGCTACACCTTC. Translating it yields CASSQDDRVLGYTF.

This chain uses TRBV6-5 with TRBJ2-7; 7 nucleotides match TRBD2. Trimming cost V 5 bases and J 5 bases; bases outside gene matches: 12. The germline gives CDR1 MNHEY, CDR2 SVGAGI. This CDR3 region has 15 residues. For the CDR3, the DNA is TGTGCCAGCAGTGTCCCAAGCGGGAAGGTGGACGAGCAGTACTTC. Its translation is CASSVPSGKVDEQYF.

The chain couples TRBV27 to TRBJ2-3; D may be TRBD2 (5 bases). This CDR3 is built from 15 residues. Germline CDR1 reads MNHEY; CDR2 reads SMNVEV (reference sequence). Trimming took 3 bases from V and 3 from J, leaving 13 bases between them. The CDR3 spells CASSFRGRQTDTQYF. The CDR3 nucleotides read TGTGCCAGCAGTTTTCGGGGTCGGCAGACAGATACGCAGTATTTT.

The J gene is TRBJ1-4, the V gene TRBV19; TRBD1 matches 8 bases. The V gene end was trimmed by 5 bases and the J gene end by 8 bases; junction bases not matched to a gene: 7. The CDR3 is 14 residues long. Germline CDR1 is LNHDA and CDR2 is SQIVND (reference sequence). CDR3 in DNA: TGTGCCAGTAGTCTGCTACAGGGGGGCGAAAAACTGTTTTTT. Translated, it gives CASSLLQGGEKLFF.

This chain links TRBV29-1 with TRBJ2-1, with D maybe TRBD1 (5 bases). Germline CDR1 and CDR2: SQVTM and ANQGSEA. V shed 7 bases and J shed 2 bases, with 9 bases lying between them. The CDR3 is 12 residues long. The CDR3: CSGKTAYNEQFF. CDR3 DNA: TGCAGCGGCAAGACAGCCTACAATGAGCAGTTCTTC.

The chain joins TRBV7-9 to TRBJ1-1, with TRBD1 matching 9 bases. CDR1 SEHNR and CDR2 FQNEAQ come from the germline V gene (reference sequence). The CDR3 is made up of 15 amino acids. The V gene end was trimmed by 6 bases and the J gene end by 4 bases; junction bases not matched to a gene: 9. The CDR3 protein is CASSYNPGQGTEAFF. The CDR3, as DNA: TGTGCCAGCAGTTATAATCCGGGACAGGGCACTGAAGCTTTCTTT.

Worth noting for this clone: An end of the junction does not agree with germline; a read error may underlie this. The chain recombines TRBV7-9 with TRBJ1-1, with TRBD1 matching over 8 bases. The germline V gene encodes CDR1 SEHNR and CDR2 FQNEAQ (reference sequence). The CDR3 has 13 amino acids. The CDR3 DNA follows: TGTGCCAGCAGCTGGACAGGGAACCCTGAAGCTTTCTTT. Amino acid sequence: CASSWTGNPEAFF. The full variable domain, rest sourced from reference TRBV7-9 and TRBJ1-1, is DTGVSQNPRHKITKRGQNVTFRCDPISEHNRLYWYRQTLGQGPEFLTYFQNEAQLEKSRLLSDRFSAERPKGSFSTLEIQRTEQGDSAMYLCASSWTGNPEAFFGQGTRLTVV.

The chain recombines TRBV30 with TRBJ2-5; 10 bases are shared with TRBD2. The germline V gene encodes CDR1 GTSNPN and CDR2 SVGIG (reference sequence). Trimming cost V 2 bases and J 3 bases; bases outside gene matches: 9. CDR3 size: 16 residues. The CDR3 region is CAWSLELAGFKETQYF. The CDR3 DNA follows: TGTGCCTGGAGTCTTGAACTAGCGGGATTTAAAGAGACCCAGTACTTC.

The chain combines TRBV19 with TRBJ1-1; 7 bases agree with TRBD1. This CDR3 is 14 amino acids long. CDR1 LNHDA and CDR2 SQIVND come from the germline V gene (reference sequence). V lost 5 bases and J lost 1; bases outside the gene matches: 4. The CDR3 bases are TGTGCCAGTAGTCCCCGGGACAGGAACACTGAAGCTTTCTTT. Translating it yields CASSPRDRNTEAFF.

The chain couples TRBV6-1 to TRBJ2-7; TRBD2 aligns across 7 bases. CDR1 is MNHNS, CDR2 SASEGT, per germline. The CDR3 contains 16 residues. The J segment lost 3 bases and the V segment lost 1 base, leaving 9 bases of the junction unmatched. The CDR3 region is CASSEVWGDYIYEQYF. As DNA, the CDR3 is TGTGCCAGCAGTGAAGTCTGGGGGGACTATATCTACGAGCAGTACTTC.

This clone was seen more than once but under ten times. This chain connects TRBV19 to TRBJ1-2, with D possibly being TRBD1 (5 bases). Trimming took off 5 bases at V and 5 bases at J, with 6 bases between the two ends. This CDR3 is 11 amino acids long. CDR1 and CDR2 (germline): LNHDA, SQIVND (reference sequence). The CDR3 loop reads CASSGGYGYTF. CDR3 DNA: TGTGCCAGTAGTGGGGGGTATGGCTACACCTTC.

The CDR3 DNA is TGCGCCAGCAGTCAGGACAGCTACGAGCAGTACTTC. This gives the protein CASSQDSYEQYF. The chain employs TRBV4-1 and TRBJ2-7; weak D call: TRBD1 (6 bases). The CDR3 has 12 residues. Trimming shortened V by 6 bases and J by 3 bases, and 9 bases separated the two germline ends. Germline V gene data show CDR1 as MGHRA and CDR2 as YSYEKL.

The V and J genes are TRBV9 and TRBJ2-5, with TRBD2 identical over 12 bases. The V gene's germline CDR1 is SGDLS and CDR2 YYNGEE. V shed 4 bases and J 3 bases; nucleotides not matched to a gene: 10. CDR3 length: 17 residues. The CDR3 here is CASSSNPLAGGEETQYF. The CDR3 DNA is TGTGCCAGCAGCTCTAACCCCCTAGCGGGAGGGGAAGAGACCCAGTACTTC.

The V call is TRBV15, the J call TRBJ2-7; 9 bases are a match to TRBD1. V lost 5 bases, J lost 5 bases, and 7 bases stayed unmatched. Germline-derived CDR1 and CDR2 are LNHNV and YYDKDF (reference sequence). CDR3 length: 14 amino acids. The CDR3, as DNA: TGTGCCACCAGCTGGGACAGGGAAAACAACGAGCAGTACTTC. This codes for CATSWDRENNEQYF. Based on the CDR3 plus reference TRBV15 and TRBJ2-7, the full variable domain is DAMVIQNPRYQVTQFGKPVTLSCSQTLNHNVMYWYQQKSSQAPKLLFHYYDKDFNNEADTPDNFQSRRPNTSFCFLDIRSPGLGDTAMYLCATSWDRENNEQYFGPGTRLTVT.

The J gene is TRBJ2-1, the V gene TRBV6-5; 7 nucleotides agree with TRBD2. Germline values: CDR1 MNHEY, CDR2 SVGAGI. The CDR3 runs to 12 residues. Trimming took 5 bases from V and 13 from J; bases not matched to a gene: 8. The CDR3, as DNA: TGTGCCAGCAGTGGGACTACCCTCGTCCAGTTCTTC. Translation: CASSGTTLVQFF.

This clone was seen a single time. In DNA form, the CDR3 reads TGTGCCAGCAAAGGAACAGGGCCCTATGGCTACACCTTC. Translating gives CASKGTGPYGYTF. This chain connects TRBV28 to TRBJ1-2, with D possibly being TRBD1 (6 bases). The CDR3 covers 13 residues. Trimming took off 7 bases at V and 4 bases at J, with 13 bases between the two ends. Germline V CDR1 and CDR2: MDHEN, SYDVKM.